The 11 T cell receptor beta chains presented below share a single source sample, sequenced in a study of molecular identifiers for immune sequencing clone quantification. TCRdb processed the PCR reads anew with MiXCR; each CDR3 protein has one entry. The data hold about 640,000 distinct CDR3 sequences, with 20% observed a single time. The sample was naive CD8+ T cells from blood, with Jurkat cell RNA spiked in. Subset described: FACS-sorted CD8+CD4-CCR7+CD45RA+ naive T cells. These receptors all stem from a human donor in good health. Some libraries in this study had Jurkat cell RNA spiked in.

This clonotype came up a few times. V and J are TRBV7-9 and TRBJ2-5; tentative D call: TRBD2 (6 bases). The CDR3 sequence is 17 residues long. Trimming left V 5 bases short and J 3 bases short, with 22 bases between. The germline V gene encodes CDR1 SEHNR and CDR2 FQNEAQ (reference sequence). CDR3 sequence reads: CASSPRGTGSQEETQYF. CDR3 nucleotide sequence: TGTGCCAGCAGCCCCCGAGGCACCGGGAGCCAGGAAGAGACCCAGTACTTC.

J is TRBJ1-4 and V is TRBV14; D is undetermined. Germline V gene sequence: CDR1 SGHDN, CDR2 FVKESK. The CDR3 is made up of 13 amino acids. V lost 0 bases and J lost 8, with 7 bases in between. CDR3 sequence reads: CASSQDSGEKLFF. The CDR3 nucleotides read TGTGCCAGCAGCCAAGATAGCGGGGAAAAACTGTTTTTT.

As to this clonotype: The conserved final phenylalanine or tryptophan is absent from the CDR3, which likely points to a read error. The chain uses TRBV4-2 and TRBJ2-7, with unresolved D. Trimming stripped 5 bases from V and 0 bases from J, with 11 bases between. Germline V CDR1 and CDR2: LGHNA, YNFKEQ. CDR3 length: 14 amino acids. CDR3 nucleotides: TGTGCCAGCAGCTACAGCGAGACCTCCTACGAGCAGTACTCC. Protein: CASSYSETSYEQYS.

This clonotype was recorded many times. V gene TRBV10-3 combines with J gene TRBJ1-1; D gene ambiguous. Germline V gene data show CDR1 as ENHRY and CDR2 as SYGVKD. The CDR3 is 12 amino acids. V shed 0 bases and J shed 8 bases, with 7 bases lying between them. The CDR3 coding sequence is TGTGCCATCAGTGAGTCGAAACAGGAAGCTTTCTTT. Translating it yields CAISESKQEAFF.

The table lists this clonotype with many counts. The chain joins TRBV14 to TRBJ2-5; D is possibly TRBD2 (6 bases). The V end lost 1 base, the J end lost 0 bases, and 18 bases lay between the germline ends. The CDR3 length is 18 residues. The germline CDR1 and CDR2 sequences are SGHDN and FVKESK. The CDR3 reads CASSQVPFGSGYQETQYF. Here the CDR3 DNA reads TGTGCCAGCAGCCAAGTCCCTTTTGGCAGCGGGTACCAAGAGACCCAGTACTTC.

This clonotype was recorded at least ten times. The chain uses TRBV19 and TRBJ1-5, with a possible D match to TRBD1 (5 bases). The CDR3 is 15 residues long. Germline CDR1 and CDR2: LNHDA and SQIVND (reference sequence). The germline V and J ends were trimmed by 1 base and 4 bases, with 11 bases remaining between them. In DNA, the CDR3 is TGTGCCAGTAGTATAGGGCAGACAGCAAATCAGCCCCAGCATTTT. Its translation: CASSIGQTANQPQHF.

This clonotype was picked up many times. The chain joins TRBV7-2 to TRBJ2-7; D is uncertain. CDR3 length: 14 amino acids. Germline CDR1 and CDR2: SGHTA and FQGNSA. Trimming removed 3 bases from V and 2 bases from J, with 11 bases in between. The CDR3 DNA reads TGTGCCAGCAGCTTCGGGCAGGCGACCTACGAGCAGTACTTC. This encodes CASSFGQATYEQYF. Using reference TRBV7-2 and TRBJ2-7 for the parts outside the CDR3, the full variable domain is GAGVSQSPSNKVTEKGKDVELRCDPISGHTALYWYRQSLGQGLEFLIYFQGNSAPDKSGLPSDRFSAERTGGSVSTLTIQRTQQEDSAVYLCASSFGQATYEQYFGPGTRLTVT.

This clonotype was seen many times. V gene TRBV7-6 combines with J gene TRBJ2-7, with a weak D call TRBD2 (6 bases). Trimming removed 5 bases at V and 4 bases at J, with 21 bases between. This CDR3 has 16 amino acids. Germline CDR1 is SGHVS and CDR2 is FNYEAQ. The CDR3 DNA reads TGTGCCAGCAGCCCCGGGACCGGGACTGGGGAATACGAGCAGTACTTC. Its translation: CASSPGTGTGEYEQYF.

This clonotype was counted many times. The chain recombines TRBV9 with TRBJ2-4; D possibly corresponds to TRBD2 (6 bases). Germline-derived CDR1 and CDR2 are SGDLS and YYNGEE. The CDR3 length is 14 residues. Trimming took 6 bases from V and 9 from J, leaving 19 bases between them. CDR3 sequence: CASNEEGPGGIQYF. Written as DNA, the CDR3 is TGTGCCAGCAACGAGGAGGGGCCGGGCGGCATTCAGTACTTC.

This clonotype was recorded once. For the CDR3, the DNA is TGCGCCAGCAGCCAAGATAACGTCCTTCTGACGGGCTCTGGAAACACCATATATTTT. This codes for CASSQDNVLLTGSGNTIYF. The rearrangement uses TRBV4-3 and TRBJ1-3; D is unclear. V was cut by 0 bases and J by 0 bases, with 18 bases left in between. The germline gives CDR1 LGHNA, CDR2 YSLEER. The CDR3 length is 19 residues.

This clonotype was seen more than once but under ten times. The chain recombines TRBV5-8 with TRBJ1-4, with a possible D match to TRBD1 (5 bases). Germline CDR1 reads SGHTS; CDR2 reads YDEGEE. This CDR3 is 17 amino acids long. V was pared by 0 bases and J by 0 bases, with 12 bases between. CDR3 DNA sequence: TGTGCCAGCAGCTTGGAAGGGGCCCGGGCAACTAATGAAAAACTGTTTTTT. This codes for CASSLEGARATNEKLFF.